A single sample is the source of the 32 T cell receptor beta chains below, sequenced in a study of cytomegalovirus exposure and HLA in healthy donors. PCR amplification relied on 60 Vbeta primers (plus 13 Jbeta primers). Clones were read by immunoSEQ multiplex PCR, and TCRdb kept only the in-frame ones, dropping some. The table lists under 200,000 clones, around 73% of them singletons, with more than 2% in the top ten. The sequencing input was PBMCs. These receptors came from a man aged 55 to 70 in good health and CMV-seronegative.

The rearrangement uses TRBV28 and TRBJ1-4; TRBD1 aligns across 9 bases. Losses at the gene ends were 8 bases for V and 0 bases for J; bases not matched to a gene: 7. Per the germline V gene, CDR1 is MDHEN and CDR2 is SYDVKM. The CDR3 has 16 residues. CDR3 nucleotide sequence: TGTGCCAGCGGACGACAGGGGGGGACAACTAATGAAAAACTGTTTTTT. Translating it yields CASGRQGGTTNEKLFF.

V usage is TRBV2 and J usage is TRBJ1-1, with 10 bases lining up with TRBD1. This CDR3 is 16 amino acids long. CDR1 is SNHLY, CDR2 FYNNEI, per germline. Germline trimming cut 6 bases from V and 10 bases from J; bases unmatched to any gene: 17. The CDR3 bases are TGTGCCAGCAGGCCCCCCGGGACAGGGGTCTCCAGTGGAGCTTTCTTT. It specifies CASRPPGTGVSSGAFF.

J is TRBJ2-3 and V is TRBV30; 8 bases line up with TRBD2. The CDR3 has 16 residues. The V gene's germline CDR1 is GTSNPN and CDR2 SVGIG (reference sequence). V was clipped by 0 bases and J by 10 bases; unmatched bases: 15. Here the CDR3 reads CAWSVLAGGPSGSQYF. The CDR3 bases are TGTGCCTGGAGTGTACTCGCGGGAGGTCCTAGCGGATCGCAGTATTTT.

The V gene is TRBV19, the J gene TRBJ2-2; 8 nucleotides line up with TRBD1. V gave up 2 bases and J gave up 6 bases; unmatched junction bases: 5. The CDR3 consists of 15 residues. Germline V gene lookup returns CDR1 LNHDA and CDR2 SQIVND (reference sequence). The CDR3 here is CASSIPGGASGELFF. In DNA form, the CDR3 reads TGTGCCAGTAGTATACCAGGGGGCGCTTCCGGGGAGCTGTTTTTT.

The CDR3 DNA is TGTGCCAGCAGGGCAGGGGCCCCTAACTATGGCTACACCTTC. Residues: CASRAGAPNYGYTF. The chain combines TRBV2 with TRBJ1-2; weak D call: TRBD1 (6 bases). Germline-derived CDR1 and CDR2 are SNHLY and FYNNEI. The V end lost 6 bases, the J end lost 0 bases, and 11 bases lay between the germline ends. The CDR3 runs 14 residues.

V usage is TRBV29-1 and J usage is TRBJ2-7; 7 bases agree with TRBD1. The CDR3 length is 14 residues. After removal of 6 bases from V and 3 bases from J, the junction contained 11 bases not matched to a gene. CDR1 and CDR2 from the germline V gene are SQVTM and ANQGSEA. CDR3 nucleotide sequence: TGCAGCGTCAATTTTAGGGACAGAGGCTACGAGCAGTACTTC. Translated: CSVNFRDRGYEQYF.

The chain has TRBV2 and TRBJ1-2; D is perhaps TRBD1 (5 bases). The germline V gene has CDR1 SNHLY and CDR2 FYNNEI. Trimming stripped 6 bases from V and 2 bases from J, with 7 bases between. This CDR3 is 12 amino acids long. The CDR3 DNA follows: TGTGCCAGCAGGGAGGGGAACTATGGCTACACCTTC. Its translation: CASREGNYGYTF.

The chain uses TRBV7-6 and TRBJ2-2; 9 positions agree with TRBD1. Germline values: CDR1 SGHVS, CDR2 FNYEAQ. Unmatched junction bases numbered 5, after V lost 5 bases and J lost 7 bases. The CDR3 extends over 14 amino acids. The CDR3 DNA reads TGTGCCAGCAGCCCAAGACAGGGGGTCGGGGAGCTGTTTTTT. Residues: CASSPRQGVGELFF.

The chain has TRBV27 and TRBJ2-5; tentative D call: TRBD1 (6 bases). The germline V gene encodes CDR1 MNHEY and CDR2 SMNVEV (reference sequence). V lost 6 bases, J lost 3 bases, and 14 bases lay in between. CDR3 length equals 14 residues. The CDR3 protein is CASRIQGSEETQYF. In DNA form, the CDR3 reads TGTGCCAGCAGGATACAGGGCTCGGAAGAGACCCAGTACTTC.

The chain joins TRBV5-4 to TRBJ2-5; 12 bases are shared with TRBD2. CDR3 length: 16 residues. CDR1 SGHNT and CDR2 YYREEE come from the germline V gene (reference sequence). Trimming removed 4 bases from V and 5 bases from J; junction bases left unmatched: 9. CDR3 in DNA: TGTGCCAGCAGCCGAGGAGGACTAGCGGGACAGGAGACCCAGTACTTC. Protein sequence: CASSRGGLAGQETQYF. The variable domain in full, with the rest retrieved from reference TRBV5-4 and TRBJ2-5, is ETGVTQSPTHLIKTRGQQVTLRCSSQSGHNTVSWYQQALGQGPQFIFQYYREEENGRGNFPPRFSGLQFPNYSSELNVNALELDDSALYLCASSRGGLAGQETQYFGPGTRLLVL.

The table lists this clone with a count of one. The rearrangement uses TRBV7-9 and TRBJ2-6; 7 nucleotides match TRBD1. CDR1 and CDR2 from the germline V gene are SEHNR and FQNEAQ (reference sequence). The CDR3 is made up of 18 amino acids. V shed 5 bases, J shed 0 bases, and the junction held 10 bases outside the gene matches. This chain's CDR3 is CASSTKTGTSSGANVLTF. CDR3 sequence (DNA): TGTGCCAGCAGCACAAAGACAGGGACCAGCTCTGGGGCCAACGTCCTGACTTTC.

V gene TRBV5-1 combines with J gene TRBJ2-7, with D possibly matching TRBD2 (5 bases). The CDR3 loop spans 15 amino acids. Germline V CDR1 and CDR2: SGHRS, YFSETQ. V was cut by 3 bases and J by 3 bases, with 16 bases left in between. CDR3: CASSYRTAADYEQYF. CDR3 nucleotide sequence: TGCGCCAGCAGCTACCGGACTGCCGCCGACTACGAGCAGTACTTC.

CDR3 coding DNA: TGTGCCAGCAGTTACTCGAGTTCAGAGGGCAGCGATACGCAGTATTTT. The encoded protein is CASSYSSSEGSDTQYF. This chain links TRBV6-5 with TRBJ2-3; maybe TRBD2 (5 bases). Trimming took off 0 bases at V and 6 bases at J, with 16 bases between the two ends. CDR1 is MNHEY and CDR2 is SVGAGI in the germline V gene. This CDR3 is built from 16 residues.

The chain joins TRBV6-1 to TRBJ2-7, with D possibly matching TRBD2 (6 bases). Germline CDR1 reads MNHNS; CDR2 reads SASEGT. Trimming took off 2 bases at V and 3 bases at J, with 17 bases between the two ends. CDR3 size: 16 residues. CDR3 amino acids: CASSENGSRNRYEQYF. The DNA of the CDR3 is TGTGCCAGCAGTGAAAACGGGAGCAGGAATCGCTACGAGCAGTACTTC.

This chain links TRBV19 with TRBJ2-5; perhaps TRBD1 as D (6 bases). Germline V lookup: CDR1 LNHDA, CDR2 SQIVND (reference sequence). V was pared by 6 bases and J by 1 base, with 9 bases between. This CDR3 region has 13 residues. DNA for the CDR3: TGTGCCAGTAGCCGGGACACCCAAGAGACCCAGTACTTC. Protein product: CASSRDTQETQYF.

The CDR3 is CACSGTGDYEQYF. For the CDR3, the DNA is TGTGCCTGCTCCGGGACAGGGGACTACGAGCAGTACTTC. The V call is TRBV30, the J call TRBJ2-5, with 10 bases lining up with TRBD1. TRBJ2-7 matches the DNA end more closely, so the J call is doubtful. The CDR3 spans 13 residues. Germline assignment: CDR1 GTSNPN and CDR2 SVGIG (reference sequence).

This clone has more than one count but fewer than ten. This CDR3 reads CASSRLSGSETQYF. CDR3 sequence (DNA): TGTGCCAGCAGTCGACTTTCGGGGTCGGAGACCCAGTACTTC. The chain carries TRBV27 and TRBJ2-5; D perhaps matches TRBD2 (5 bases). Germline V gene sequence: CDR1 MNHEY, CDR2 SMNVEV (reference sequence). Trimming shortened V by 5 bases and J by 5 bases, and 15 bases separated the two germline ends. The CDR3 loop spans 14 amino acids.

The chain recombines TRBV19 with TRBJ2-1; perhaps TRBD2 as D (6 bases). CDR1 is LNHDA, CDR2 SQIVND, per germline (reference sequence). V was trimmed by 9 bases and J by 1 base, leaving 13 bases between them. This CDR3 has 14 amino acids. Here the CDR3 reads CARIAGTSYNEQFF. In DNA, the CDR3 is TGTGCCAGGATTGCGGGGACTTCCTACAATGAGCAGTTCTTC. The full variable domain, in which reference TRBV19 and TRBJ2-1 provide the parts outside the CDR3, is DGGITQSPKYLFRKEGQNVTLSCEQNLNHDAMYWYRQDPGQGLRLIYYSQIVNDFQKGDIAEGYSVSREKKESFPLTVTSAQKNPTAFYLCARIAGTSYNEQFFGPGTRLTVL.

This clone was observed a single time. The chain joins TRBV6-1 to TRBJ2-5; 8 positions agree with TRBD2. Matching the DNA end better, TRBJ2-7 makes the J call doubtful. The CDR3 extends over 15 amino acids. Germline V gene sequence: CDR1 MNHNS, CDR2 SASEGT. CDR3 sequence (DNA): TGTGCCAGCAGTGAACAAGCGGGAGCAGCATACGAGCAGTACTTC. Protein: CASSEQAGAAYEQYF.

The DNA for the CDR3 is TGTGCCAGCAAGGACCCGGGGGGGCTCGAGGAGACCCAGTACTTC. It translates to CASKDPGGLEETQYF. The chain is built from TRBV28 and TRBJ2-5, with 8 positions matching TRBD2. The CDR3 runs to 15 residues. After removal of 7 bases from V and 5 bases from J, the junction contained 12 bases not matched to a gene. Germline assignment: CDR1 MDHEN and CDR2 SYDVKM. The full variable domain, rest sourced from reference TRBV28 and TRBJ2-5, is DVKVTQSSRYLVKRTGEKVFLECVQDMDHENMFWYRQDPGLGLRLIYFSYDVKMKEKGDIPEGYSVSREKKERFSLILESASTNQTSMYLCASKDPGGLEETQYFGPGTRLLVL.

V usage is TRBV11-3 and J usage is TRBJ2-1; TRBD1 matches at 7 bases. Germline V gene sequence: CDR1 SGHNT, CDR2 YENEEA. The CDR3 is 17 residues long. Trimming removed 1 base from V and 0 bases from J; junction bases left unmatched: 6. As DNA, the CDR3 is TGTGCCAGCAGCTTAGGGGAGACAGGGAGCTCCTACAATGAGCAGTTCTTC. This codes for CASSLGETGSSYNEQFF.

The rearrangement uses TRBV5-5 and TRBJ1-2, with 9 bases identical to TRBD1. V trimming: 0 bases; J trimming: 1 base; junction bases outside the gene matches: 4. This CDR3 spans 16 amino acids. The germline gives CDR1 SGHKS, CDR2 YYEKEE (reference sequence). The CDR3 bases are TGTGCCAGCAGCTTGGGGGACAGGGTGATTAACTATGGCTACACCTTC. Protein: CASSLGDRVINYGYTF.

The sample holds one count of this clone. V and J are TRBV6-5 and TRBJ1-1; D uncertain. Germline values: CDR1 MNHEY, CDR2 SVGAGI. The V end was cut by 4 bases, the J end by 2 bases, with 8 bases between. The CDR3 runs to 13 residues. CDR3 sequence (DNA): TGTGCCAGCAGTTCCCTATCCAACACTGAAGCTTTCTTT. Translated, it gives CASSSLSNTEAFF.

The J gene is TRBJ2-5, the V gene TRBV7-2; D may be TRBD2 (7 bases). Judging by the DNA end, TRBJ2-7 fits better; the J call may be wrong. Germline CDR1 reads SGHTA; CDR2 reads FQGNSA. This CDR3 spans 14 amino acids. In DNA, the CDR3 is TGTGCCAGCAGCTTAAGGGGGAGGGAGGACGAGCAGTACTTC. Translated, it gives CASSLRGREDEQYF.

This clone has just a few counts. The CDR3 sequence is CASSSPGQGSYEQYF. The CDR3 DNA is TGTGCCAGCAGCTCCCCGGGACAGGGGTCCTACGAGCAGTACTTC. The J gene is TRBJ2-7, the V gene TRBV5-4; 10 positions match TRBD1. Germline CDR1 SGHNT, CDR2 YYREEE (reference sequence). J was trimmed by 1 base and V by 3 bases; bases with no gene match: 4. The CDR3 has 15 residues.

J is TRBJ1-2 and V is TRBV2; no clear D. Trimming pared 8 bases from V and 7 bases from J, leaving 11 bases between. The CDR3 consists of 11 residues. Germline CDR1 SNHLY, CDR2 FYNNEI. The CDR3 here is CASDLRFGYTF. The CDR3 DNA is TGTGCCAGCGATTTGAGGTTTGGCTACACCTTC.

The chain employs TRBV14 and TRBJ2-5; 9 bases are shared with TRBD1. TRBJ2-7 explains the end of the DNA better; the J call may be wrong. Looked up from germline, CDR1 is SGHDN and CDR2 is FVKESK. CDR3 length: 18 residues. CDR3 nucleotide sequence: TGTGCCAGCAGCCCCGGTCCCGGGACAGGGATCGTGGCCTACGAGCAGTACTTC. It codes for CASSPGPGTGIVAYEQYF.

The rearrangement links TRBV4-3 to TRBJ2-1; weak D call: TRBD2 (6 bases). The CDR3 extends over 15 amino acids. Germline CDR1 LGHNA, CDR2 YSLEER. V was shortened by 0 bases and J by 4 bases, with 10 bases between the two germline ends. As DNA, the CDR3 is TGCGCCAGCAGCCAAGAGGGAGGAGCTTACAATGAGCAGTTCTTC. This codes for CASSQEGGAYNEQFF.

This rearrangement joins TRBV5-1 to TRBJ1-1; 7 bases are shared with TRBD1. V lost 1 base to trimming and J lost 5 bases; unmatched junction nucleotides: 8. CDR1 is SGHRS, CDR2 YFSETQ, per germline. This CDR3 has 15 amino acids. Here the CDR3 reads CASSLTGVSGTEAFF. Written as DNA, the CDR3 is TGCGCCAGCAGCTTGACAGGGGTGTCAGGGACTGAAGCTTTCTTT.

The chain joins TRBV9 to TRBJ2-7; D remains unclear. Germline CDR1 reads SGDLS; CDR2 reads YYNGEE. Deletions cut 2 bases from V and 0 bases from J, with 9 bases between. The CDR3 covers 14 residues. The CDR3 region has the DNA TGTGCCAGCAGCGTTGATACCGGCTCCTACGAGCAGTACTTC. Translation: CASSVDTGSYEQYF.

The V call is TRBV9, the J call TRBJ2-7; TRBD1 matches at 7 bases. This CDR3 is built from 15 residues. Germline CDR1 and CDR2: SGDLS and YYNGEE. V gave up 2 bases and J gave up 1 base; unmatched junction bases: 6. CDR3 residues: CASSVGPTGSYEQYF. In DNA form, the CDR3 reads TGTGCCAGCAGCGTGGGTCCGACAGGGTCCTACGAGCAGTACTTC.

This chain connects TRBV5-4 to TRBJ1-1; unclear D gene. The CDR3 has 13 residues. Per the germline V gene, CDR1 is SGHNT and CDR2 is YYREEE (reference sequence). V was trimmed by 3 bases and J by 0 bases, leaving 6 bases between them. The CDR3 DNA reads as TGTGCCAGCAGCTCGCGGGTGAACACTGAAGCTTTCTTT. As protein: CASSSRVNTEAFF.